This T cell receptor (beta chain) was sequenced in a study of early T cells in non-severe SARS-CoV-2 infection. The overall study: Unpaired chains resulted from sequencing bulk RNA of unsorted whole blood.

This clonotype was counted at least ten times. Each single cDNA molecule received a unique molecular identifier. One entry per CDR3 protein results from TCRdb running MiXCR on the 5' RACE reads. In the table there are approximately 35,000 distinct CDR3 sequences, around 3.9% of which are singletons. The sample comprised whole blood. The TCR was taken from an adult who was a healthcare worker with PCR-confirmed SARS-CoV-2 infection or an uninfected control (not recorded which).

The CDR3 sequence: CASRGPDSSGNTIYF. The DNA of the CDR3 is TGTGCCAGCAGGGGGCCGGACAGCTCTGGAAACACCATATATTTT. This chain connects TRBV9 to TRBJ1-3, with D maybe TRBD1 (6 bases). Between the trimmed V and J ends, which lost 5 bases and 0 bases, there was a span of 12 bases. The CDR3 is 15 residues long. Germline V CDR1 and CDR2: SGDLS, YYNGEE.